This entry is about one T cell receptor beta chain. Generated by immunoSEQ multiplex PCR, the TCRdb table keeps only in-frame clones and is missing some. The repertoire holds around 260,000 clones, about 85% seen once, with roughly 4% in the top ten. Germline CDR1 reads SGHAT; CDR2 reads FQNNGV. The V gene lost 5 bases and the J gene lost 0 bases, with 14 bases spanning the gap. The length of the CDR3 is 16 residues. This sample was included in a study of blood T cell repertoires in COVID-19. Study information: The study drew acute and convalescent COVID-19 samples from the United States, Italy and Spain.

Sequenced input: peripheral blood. This chain joins TRBV11-2 and TRBJ1-3; D call uncertain. This clonotype originated in a man aged 55 to 70 who had recovered from COVID-19. The CDR3 spells CASSLSDPSSGNTIYF. In DNA form, the CDR3 reads TGTGCCAGCAGCCTAAGCGACCCGAGCTCTGGAAACACCATATATTTT. The variable domain in full, completed from reference TRBV11-2 and TRBJ1-3, reads EAGVAQSPRYKIIEKRQSVAFWCNPISGHATLYWYQQILGQGPKLLIQFQNNGVVDDSQLPKDRFSAERLKGVDSTLKIQPAKLEDSAVYLCASSLSDPSSGNTIYFGEGSWLTVV.